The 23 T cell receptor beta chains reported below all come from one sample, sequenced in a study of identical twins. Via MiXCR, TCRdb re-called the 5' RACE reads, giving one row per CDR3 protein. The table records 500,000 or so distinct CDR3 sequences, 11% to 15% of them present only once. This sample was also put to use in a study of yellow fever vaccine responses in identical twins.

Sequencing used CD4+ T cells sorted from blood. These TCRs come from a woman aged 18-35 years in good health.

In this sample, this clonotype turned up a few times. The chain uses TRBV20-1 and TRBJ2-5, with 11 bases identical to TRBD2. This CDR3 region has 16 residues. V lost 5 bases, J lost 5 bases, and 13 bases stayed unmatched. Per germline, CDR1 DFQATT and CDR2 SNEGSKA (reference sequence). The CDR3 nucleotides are TGCAGTGCTCACCAAATAGCGGGGGGGGCACAGGAGACCCAGTACTTC. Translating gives CSAHQIAGGAQETQYF.

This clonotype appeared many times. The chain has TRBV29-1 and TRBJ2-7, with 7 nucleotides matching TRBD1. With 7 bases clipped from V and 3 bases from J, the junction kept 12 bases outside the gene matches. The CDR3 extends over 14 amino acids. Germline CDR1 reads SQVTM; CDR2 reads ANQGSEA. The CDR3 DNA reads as TGCAGCGCAAAAACCTGGACAGGTGACTACGAGCAGTACTTC. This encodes CSAKTWTGDYEQYF.

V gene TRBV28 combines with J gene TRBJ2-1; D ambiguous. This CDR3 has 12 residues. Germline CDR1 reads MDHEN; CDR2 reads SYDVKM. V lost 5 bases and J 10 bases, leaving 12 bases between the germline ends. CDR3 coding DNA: TGTGCCAGCAGTCCTCAACGGGTAGAGCAGTTCTTC. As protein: CASSPQRVEQFF.

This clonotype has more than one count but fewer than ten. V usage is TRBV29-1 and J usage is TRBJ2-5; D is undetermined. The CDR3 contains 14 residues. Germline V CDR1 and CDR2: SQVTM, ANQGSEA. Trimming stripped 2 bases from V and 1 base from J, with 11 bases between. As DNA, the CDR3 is TGCAGCGTTGAACTAGTCCTGGGCCAAGAGACCCAGTACTTC. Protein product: CSVELVLGQETQYF. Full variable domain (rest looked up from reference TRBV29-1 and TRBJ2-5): SAVISQKPSRDICQRGTSLTIQCQVDSQVTMMFWYRQQPGQSLTLIATANQGSEATYESGFVIDKFPISRPNLTFSTLTVSNMSPEDSSIYLCSVELVLGQETQYFGPGTRLLVL.

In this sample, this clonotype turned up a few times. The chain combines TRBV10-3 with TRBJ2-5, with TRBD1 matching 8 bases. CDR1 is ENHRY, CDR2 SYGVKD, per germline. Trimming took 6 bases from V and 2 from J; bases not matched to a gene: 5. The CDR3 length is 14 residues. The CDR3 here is CAISPDRGQETQYF. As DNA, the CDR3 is TGTGCCATCAGCCCCGACAGGGGACAAGAGACCCAGTACTTC.

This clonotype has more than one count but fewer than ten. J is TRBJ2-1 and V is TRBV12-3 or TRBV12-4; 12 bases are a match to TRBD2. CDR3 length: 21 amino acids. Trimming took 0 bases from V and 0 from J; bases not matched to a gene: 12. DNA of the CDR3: TGTGCCAGCAGTTTAGCGCCCGAGACTAGCGGGGGATCCAGCTCCTACAATGAGCAGTTCTTC. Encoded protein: CASSLAPETSGGSSSYNEQFF.

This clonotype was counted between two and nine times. CDR3 in amino acids: CASSFQSNYGYTF. In DNA, the CDR3 is TGTGCCAGCAGCTTTCAATCTAACTATGGCTACACCTTC. V is TRBV7-2 and J is TRBJ1-2; the D is unclear. V was shortened by 3 bases and J by 0 bases, with 5 bases between the two germline ends. The CDR3 spans 13 residues. The germline gives CDR1 SGHTA, CDR2 FQGNSA.

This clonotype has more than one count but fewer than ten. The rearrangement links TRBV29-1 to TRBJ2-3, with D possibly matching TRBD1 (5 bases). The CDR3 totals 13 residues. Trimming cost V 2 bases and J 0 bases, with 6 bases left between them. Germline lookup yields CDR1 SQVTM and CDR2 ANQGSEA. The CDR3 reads CSVESGSTDTQYF. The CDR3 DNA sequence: TGCAGCGTTGAATCAGGGAGCACAGATACGCAGTATTTT.

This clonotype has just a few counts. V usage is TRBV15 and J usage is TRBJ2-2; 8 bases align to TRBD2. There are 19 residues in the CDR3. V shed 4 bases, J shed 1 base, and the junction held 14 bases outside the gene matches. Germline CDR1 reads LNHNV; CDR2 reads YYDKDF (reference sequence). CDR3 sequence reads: CATSKPGGIAGMNTGELFF. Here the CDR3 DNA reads TGTGCCACCAGCAAACCGGGGGGGATAGCGGGGATGAACACCGGGGAGCTGTTTTTT.

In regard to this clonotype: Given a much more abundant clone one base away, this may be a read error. The CDR3 nucleotides are TGCAGTACTAGAGTAGGGCCCCCCCGAGACATTCAGTACTTC. Protein product: CSTRVGPPRDIQYF. The genes are TRBV20-1 and TRBJ2-4; D is possibly TRBD2 (5 bases). The CDR3 sequence is 14 residues long. Germline CDR1 and CDR2: DFQATT and SNEGSKA (reference sequence).

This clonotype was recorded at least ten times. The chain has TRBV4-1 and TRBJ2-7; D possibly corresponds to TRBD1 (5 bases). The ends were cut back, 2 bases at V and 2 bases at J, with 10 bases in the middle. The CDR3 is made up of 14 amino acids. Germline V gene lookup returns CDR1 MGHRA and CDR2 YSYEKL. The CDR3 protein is CASSQTGSTYEQYF. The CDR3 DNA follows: TGCGCCAGCAGCCAAACAGGTTCCACCTACGAGCAGTACTTC.

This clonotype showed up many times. The CDR3: CSVVRTGSIYEQYF. CDR3 nucleotide sequence: TGCAGCGTTGTGCGAACCGGGAGCATCTACGAGCAGTACTTC. This rearrangement joins TRBV29-1 to TRBJ2-7; D is perhaps TRBD2 (6 bases). The CDR3 spans 14 residues. Deletions cut 4 bases from V and 3 bases from J, with 16 bases between. Looked up from germline, CDR1 is SQVTM and CDR2 is ANQGSEA.

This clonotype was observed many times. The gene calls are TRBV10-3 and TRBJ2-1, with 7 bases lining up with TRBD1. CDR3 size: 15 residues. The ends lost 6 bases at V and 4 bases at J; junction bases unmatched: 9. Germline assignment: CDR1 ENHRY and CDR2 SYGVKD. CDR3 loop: CAISPRTGDYNEQFF. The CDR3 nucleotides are TGTGCCATCAGCCCTAGGACAGGAGATTACAATGAGCAGTTCTTC.

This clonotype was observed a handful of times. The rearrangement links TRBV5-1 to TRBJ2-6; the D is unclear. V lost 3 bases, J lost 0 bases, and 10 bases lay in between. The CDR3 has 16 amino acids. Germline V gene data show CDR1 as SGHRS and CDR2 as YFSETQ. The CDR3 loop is CASSSGFLSGANVLTF. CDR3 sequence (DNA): TGCGCCAGCAGCTCCGGGTTTCTCTCTGGGGCCAACGTCCTGACTTTC.

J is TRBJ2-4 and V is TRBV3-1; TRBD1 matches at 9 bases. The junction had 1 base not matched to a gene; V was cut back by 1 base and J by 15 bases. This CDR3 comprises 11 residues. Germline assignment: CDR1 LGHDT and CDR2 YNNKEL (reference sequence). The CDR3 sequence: CASSQGTGAYF. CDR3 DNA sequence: TGTGCCAGCAGCCAAGGGACAGGGGCGTACTTC. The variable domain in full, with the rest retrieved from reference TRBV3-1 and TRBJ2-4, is DTAVSQTPKYLVTQMGNDKSIKCEQNLGHDTMYWYKQDSKKFLKIMFSYNNKELIINETVPNRFSPKSPDKAHLNLHINSLELGDSAVYFCASSQGTGAYFGAGTRLSVL.

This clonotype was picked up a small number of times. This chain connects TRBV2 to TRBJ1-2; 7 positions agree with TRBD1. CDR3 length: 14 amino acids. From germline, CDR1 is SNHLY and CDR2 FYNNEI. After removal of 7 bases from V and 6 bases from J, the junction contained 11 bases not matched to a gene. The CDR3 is CASTQHRQGDGYTF. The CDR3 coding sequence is TGTGCCAGCACCCAACACAGACAGGGAGATGGCTACACCTTC.

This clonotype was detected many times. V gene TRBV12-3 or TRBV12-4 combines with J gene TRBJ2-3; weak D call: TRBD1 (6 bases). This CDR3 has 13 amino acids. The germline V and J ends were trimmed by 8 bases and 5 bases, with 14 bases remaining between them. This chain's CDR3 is CASGPRDKDTQYF. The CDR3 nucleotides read TGTGCCAGCGGCCCCCGGGACAAAGATACGCAGTATTTT.

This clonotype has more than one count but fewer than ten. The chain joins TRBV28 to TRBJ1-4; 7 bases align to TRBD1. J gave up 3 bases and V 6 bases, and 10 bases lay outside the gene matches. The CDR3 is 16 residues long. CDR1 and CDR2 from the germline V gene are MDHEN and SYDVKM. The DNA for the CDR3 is TGTGCCAGCAGCAGCTTCAGGGACAGCTCTAATGAAAAACTGTTTTTT. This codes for CASSSFRDSSNEKLFF.

The CDR3 bases are TGTGCCAGCAGCCAATTCCGGGAGGGAGTCCTTTTCTACAATGAGCAGTTCTTC. Translation gives CASSQFREGVLFYNEQFF. The chain joins TRBV3-1 to TRBJ2-1, with 8 nucleotides matching TRBD2. The CDR3 runs to 18 residues. J lost 3 bases, V lost 2 bases, and 12 bases had no gene match. CDR1 is LGHDT, CDR2 YNNKEL, per germline (reference sequence).

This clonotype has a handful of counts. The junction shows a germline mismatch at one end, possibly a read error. The CDR3 sequence: CASSLGASAGELFF. CDR3 DNA sequence: TGTGCCAGCAGCTTAGGGGCTAGCGCCGGGGAGCTGTTTTTT. This chain joins TRBV12-3 or TRBV12-4 and TRBJ2-2; TRBD2 is a possible D gene (6 bases). The CDR3 covers 14 residues.

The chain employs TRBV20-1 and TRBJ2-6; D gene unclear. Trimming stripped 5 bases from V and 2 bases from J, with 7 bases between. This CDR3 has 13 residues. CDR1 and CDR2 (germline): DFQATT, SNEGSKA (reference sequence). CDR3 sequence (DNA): TGCAGTGCTCGTACGACTGGGGCCAACGTCCTGACTTTC. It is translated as CSARTTGANVLTF.

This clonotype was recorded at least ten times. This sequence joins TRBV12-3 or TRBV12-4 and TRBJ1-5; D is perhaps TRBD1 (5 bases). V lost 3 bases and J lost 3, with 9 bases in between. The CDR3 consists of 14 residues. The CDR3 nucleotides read TGTGCCAGCAGTTTGGGGGTTTCCAATCAGCCCCAGCATTTT. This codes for CASSLGVSNQPQHF.

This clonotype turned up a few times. The CDR3 spells CASSPRRGIYNEQFF. The CDR3 DNA is TGTGCCAGCTCACCTCGGCGGGGGATCTACAATGAGCAGTTCTTC. This chain joins TRBV5-6 and TRBJ2-1; 7 bases agree with TRBD2. The CDR3 spans 15 residues. CDR1 and CDR2 from the germline V gene are SGHDT and YYEEEE. After removal of 7 bases from V and 3 bases from J, the junction contained 10 bases not matched to a gene.